This paragraph covers one TCR beta chain sequence. Data came from immunoSEQ multiplex PCR; TCRdb stores just in-frame clones and leaves some out. The data hold 2 million to 2.5 million clones, with more than 80% observed a single time. The record originates from a study of shared clonotypes between healthy human individuals. Germline loops: CDR1 SGHNT, CDR2 YYREEE (reference sequence). The CDR3 contains 11 residues. V was clipped by 0 bases and J by 10 bases, with 5 bases between them. The chain employs TRBV5-4 and TRBJ2-1; no reliable D call. The clonotype comes from a young man in good health. Some clones in this sample may be carry-over from other donors' samples. The specimen was naive CD4+ T cells from PBMCs. Subset reported: CD45RA+ positively selected. CDR3 in DNA: TGTGCCAGCAGCTTGGAAGGGGAGCAGTTCTTC. It encodes CASSLEGEQFF.